The 29 T cell receptor beta chains reported below all come from one sample, sequenced in a study of blood T cell repertoires in COVID-19. Sequenced by immunoSEQ multiplex PCR; TCRdb stores in-frame clones only, minus some. The top ten clones hold roughly 1.7% of a sample with about 300,000 clones, around 89% of them seen once. Sequencing was done on a sample of peripheral blood. The receptors were sampled from a woman aged 30 to 39 with COVID-19, enrolled during active disease.

The genes are TRBV30 and TRBJ2-7, with TRBD2 as a possible D gene (5 bases). The CDR3 runs to 13 residues. Germline CDR1 reads GTSNPN; CDR2 reads SVGIG (reference sequence). The V end was cut by 4 bases, the J end by 6 bases, with 16 bases between. This CDR3 is CAWTEGSWGEQYF. CDR3 nucleotides: TGTGCCTGGACTGAGGGATCTTGGGGCGAGCAGTACTTC.

The rearrangement joins TRBV5-1 to TRBJ2-4; D unclear. Germline assignment: CDR1 SGHRS and CDR2 YFSETQ. The length of the CDR3 is 15 residues. Trimming took 1 base from V and 4 from J, leaving 12 bases between them. CDR3 loop: CASSLYGDGKNIQYF. CDR3 nucleotide sequence: TGCGCCAGCAGCTTGTACGGCGACGGGAAAAACATTCAGTACTTC.

The chain links TRBV25-1 to TRBJ2-3; 9 bases are a match to TRBD2. V lost 2 bases, J lost 2 bases, and 11 bases stayed unmatched. CDR3 length: 18 residues. Germline V gene sequence: CDR1 MGHDK, CDR2 SYGVNS. As DNA, the CDR3 is TGTGCCAGCAGTGAAACCCGTGGACTAGCGAGAGACACAGATACGCAGTATTTT. This encodes CASSETRGLARDTDTQYF.

The chain joins TRBV6-5 to TRBJ2-5; TRBD1 matches at 10 bases. The germline CDR1 and CDR2 sequences are MNHEY and SVGAGI. The CDR3 totals 15 residues. Trimming took 5 bases from V and 4 from J; bases not matched to a gene: 7. CDR3 bases: TGTGCCAGCAGTAACCCCGGACAGGGGGTAGAGACCCAGTACTTC. It is translated as CASSNPGQGVETQYF.

This rearrangement joins TRBV11-2 to TRBJ1-1; 12 bases map to TRBD1. The V gene's germline CDR1 is SGHAT and CDR2 FQNNGV. Germline trimming cut 5 bases from V and 4 bases from J; bases unmatched to any gene: 14. CDR3 length: 18 residues. The CDR3 DNA sequence: TGTGCCAGCAGCCGAGTCCCGGGACAGGGGGCTTTGGGCACTGAAGCTTTCTTT. Translating gives CASSRVPGQGALGTEAFF.

The rearrangement links TRBV11-2 to TRBJ2-3; D not resolved. Between the trimmed V and J ends, which lost 0 bases and 8 bases, there was a span of 9 bases. There are 13 residues in the CDR3. Germline CDR1 reads SGHAT; CDR2 reads FQNNGV. The CDR3 is CASSLDRRGTQYF. CDR3 nucleotides: TGTGCCAGCAGCTTAGATAGGAGAGGTACGCAGTATTTT.

The chain couples TRBV19 to TRBJ1-3; no definite D call. Trimming removed 6 bases from V and 0 bases from J, with 9 bases in between. Germline assignment: CDR1 LNHDA and CDR2 SQIVND (reference sequence). CDR3 length: 14 amino acids. CDR3 region: CASREATSGNTIYF. CDR3 in DNA: TGTGCCAGTAGGGAGGCCACCTCTGGAAACACCATATATTTT.

This chain joins TRBV11-2 and TRBJ1-6, with TRBD1 identical over 8 bases. Germline-derived CDR1 and CDR2 are SGHAT and FQNNGV. This CDR3 has 13 residues. After removal of 6 bases from V and 10 bases from J, the junction contained 5 bases not matched to a gene. The DNA for the CDR3 is TGTGCCAGCAGAAGGACAGGGAGGTCACCCCTCCACTTT. Residues: CASRRTGRSPLHF. The entire variable domain, with the rest obtained from reference TRBV11-2 and TRBJ1-6, is as follows: EAGVAQSPRYKIIEKRQSVAFWCNPISGHATLYWYQQILGQGPKLLIQFQNNGVVDDSQLPKDRFSAERLKGVDSTLKIQPAKLEDSAVYLCASRRTGRSPLHFGNGTRLTVT.

The chain employs TRBV5-6 and TRBJ1-5, with a possible D match to TRBD1 (5 bases). The CDR3 sequence is 16 residues long. The germline V gene encodes CDR1 SGHDT and CDR2 YYEEEE. V gave up 1 base and J gave up 0 bases, with 11 bases separating them. CDR3 nucleotide sequence: TGTGCCAGCAGCTTGCAGGGATGGGGTAGCAATCAGCCCCAGCATTTT. It specifies CASSLQGWGSNQPQHF.

This chain links TRBV4-2 with TRBJ1-5; 7 nucleotides align to TRBD1. The CDR3 length is 17 residues. Germline V gene lookup returns CDR1 LGHNA and CDR2 YNFKEQ. The V gene end was trimmed by 0 bases and the J gene end by 5 bases; junction bases not matched to a gene: 10. The CDR3 here is CASSQDRRQGLHQPQHF. The DNA for the CDR3 is TGTGCCAGCAGCCAAGATCGAAGACAGGGACTTCATCAGCCCCAGCATTTT.

The chain joins TRBV5-1 to TRBJ1-3; maybe TRBD1 (6 bases). In germline, CDR1 is SGHRS, CDR2 YFSETQ. The length of the CDR3 is 15 residues. Trimming removed 4 bases from V and 0 bases from J, with 11 bases in between. CDR3 coding DNA: TGCGCCAGCAGCGCTGGGGACACCTCTGGAAACACCATATATTTT. Translated: CASSAGDTSGNTIYF.

The chain carries TRBV6-5 and TRBJ2-7; 7 nucleotides agree with TRBD1. This CDR3 is built from 15 residues. Germline lookup yields CDR1 MNHEY and CDR2 SVGAGI. The V gene end was trimmed by 5 bases and the J gene end by 2 bases; junction bases not matched to a gene: 9. CDR3 protein: CASSRTGTETYEQYF. The DNA of the CDR3 is TGTGCCAGCAGTCGGACCGGGACAGAAACCTACGAGCAGTACTTC.

V is TRBV5-1 and J is TRBJ1-2; D is undetermined. Germline loops: CDR1 SGHRS, CDR2 YFSETQ. The CDR3 is 14 residues long. Trimming removed 1 base from V and 4 bases from J, with 11 bases in between. The CDR3 DNA sequence: TGCGCCAGCAGCTTGAGTGGGCTGGGCTATGGCTACACCTTC. It translates to CASSLSGLGYGYTF.

V and J are TRBV21-1 and TRBJ2-7; the D call TRBD1 from the table was never checked on the DNA. TRBV21-1 is a listed pseudogene. This CDR3 is built from 18 residues. CDR3 amino acids: CASSKAIRAFLYFYEQYV. CDR3 coding DNA: TGTGCCAGCAGCAAAGCTATCAGGGCCTTTTTATATTTCTACGAGCAGTACGTC.

The V gene is TRBV9, the J gene TRBJ2-6; no firm D call. The V gene lost 4 bases and the J gene lost 1 base, with 3 bases spanning the gap. This CDR3 comprises 13 residues. Germline values: CDR1 SGDLS, CDR2 YYNGEE. The CDR3 is CASSISGANVLTF. The CDR3 nucleotides read TGTGCCAGCAGCATATCTGGGGCCAACGTCCTGACTTTC.

The V and J genes are TRBV10-3 and TRBJ2-3, with 9 bases lining up with TRBD2. Germline assignment: CDR1 ENHRY and CDR2 SYGVKD. V dropped 8 bases and J dropped 4; count of bases not matched to a gene: 4. The CDR3 loop spans 13 amino acids. In DNA form, the CDR3 reads TGTGCCATCGGCGGGGGGGCATCAGATACGCAGTATTTT. Encoded protein: CAIGGGASDTQYF.

The chain recombines TRBV2 with TRBJ2-1, with 10 bases fitting TRBD1. The germline gives CDR1 SNHLY, CDR2 FYNNEI. The CDR3 has 15 amino acids. Germline trimming cut 10 bases from V and 4 bases from J; bases unmatched to any gene: 10. Here the CDR3 DNA reads TGTGCCAATACACGGGGACAGGGGCTATACAATGAGCAGTTCTTC. Translated: CANTRGQGLYNEQFF.

The V call is TRBV15, the J call TRBJ2-1; 12 nucleotides agree with TRBD2. The junction had 23 bases not matched to a gene; V was cut back by 7 bases and J by 7 bases. Germline assignment: CDR1 LNHNV and CDR2 YYDKDF (reference sequence). The CDR3 runs 20 residues. The CDR3 sequence: CATTLHPRLAGAHVGNEQFF. The DNA for the CDR3 is TGTGCCACCACACTTCATCCCCGACTAGCGGGGGCCCATGTTGGGAATGAGCAGTTCTTC. Based on the CDR3 plus reference TRBV15 and TRBJ2-1, the full variable domain is DAMVIQNPRYQVTQFGKPVTLSCSQTLNHNVMYWYQQKSSQAPKLLFHYYDKDFNNEADTPDNFQSRRPNTSFCFLDIRSPGLGDTAMYLCATTLHPRLAGAHVGNEQFFGPGTRLTVL.

In DNA form, the CDR3 reads TGTGCCAGCAGTCGGACTAGCTTCCACGAGCAGTACGTC. Translating it yields CASSRTSFHEQYV. This chain connects TRBV11-2 to TRBJ2-7, with 8 nucleotides matching TRBD2. The CDR3 contains 13 residues. V dropped 6 bases and J dropped 5; count of bases not matched to a gene: 6. From germline, CDR1 is SGHAT and CDR2 FQNNGV.

V is TRBV5-1 and J is TRBJ2-2; the match to TRBD2 covers 10 bases. The CDR3 totals 15 residues. Germline V gene lookup returns CDR1 SGHRS and CDR2 YFSETQ. V was clipped by 5 bases and J by 3 bases; unmatched bases: 4. DNA of the CDR3: TGCGCCAGCAGATCCGGGACTAGCGACACCGGGGAGCTGTTTTTT. Encoded protein: CASRSGTSDTGELFF.

This clone was seen more than once but under ten times. The chain uses TRBV7-9 and TRBJ1-6; 10 positions match TRBD1. The CDR3 contains 16 residues. Germline CDR1 is SEHNR and CDR2 is FQNEAQ (reference sequence). The J segment lost 7 bases and the V segment lost 6 bases, leaving 9 bases of the junction unmatched. CDR3 loop: CASSYRDRGVNSPLHF. The CDR3 nucleotides are TGTGCCAGCAGTTACCGGGACAGGGGAGTCAATTCACCCCTCCACTTT.

V and J are TRBV20-1 and TRBJ2-3; D could derive from TRBD1 or TRBD2 (7 bases each). The CDR3 contains 13 residues. Germline CDR1 DFQATT, CDR2 SNEGSKA (reference sequence). V dropped 3 bases and J dropped 8 bases, with 15 bases sitting between them. CDR3 in amino acids: CSASGRGRATQYF. The CDR3 bases are TGCAGTGCTAGTGGGAGGGGGCGAGCTACGCAGTATTTT.

The genes are TRBV12-2 and TRBJ2-1; the table calls TRBD1, which could not be checked here. TRBV12-2 is designated a pseudogene. The CDR3 loop spans 16 amino acids. The CDR3 bases are TGTGCAAGTCGCTTAGTAACAAAGGGGTCCTACAATGAGCAGTTCTTC. It is translated as CASRLVTKGSYNEQFF.

This chain joins TRBV25-1 and TRBJ1-2, with 7 bases that match TRBD1. Trimming removed 3 bases from V and 3 bases from J; junction bases left unmatched: 7. Germline V gene sequence: CDR1 MGHDK, CDR2 SYGVNS. The CDR3 is made up of 15 amino acids. CDR3 sequence reads: CASSEWDSVYYGYTF. Here the CDR3 DNA reads TGTGCCAGCAGTGAGTGGGACAGCGTCTACTATGGCTACACCTTC.

The chain has TRBV7-2 and TRBJ2-1, with TRBD2 identical over 11 bases. The ends lost 0 bases at V and 12 bases at J; junction bases unmatched: 4. Germline values: CDR1 SGHTA, CDR2 FQGNSA. The CDR3 has 14 residues. CDR3 protein: CASSLALAGGLQFF. DNA for the CDR3: TGTGCCAGCAGCTTAGCGCTAGCGGGGGGCCTGCAGTTCTTC. Full variable domain (remainder filled in from reference TRBV7-2 and TRBJ2-1): GAGVSQSPSNKVTEKGKDVELRCDPISGHTALYWYRQSLGQGLEFLIYFQGNSAPDKSGLPSDRFSAERTGGSVSTLTIQRTQQEDSAVYLCASSLALAGGLQFFGPGTRLTVL.

The DNA of the CDR3 is TGTGCCAGCAGCTCCGACAGTAACTATGGCTACACCTTC. Translated: CASSSDSNYGYTF. J is TRBJ1-2 and V is TRBV3-1 (or the pseudogene TRBV3-2), with D possibly being TRBD1 (5 bases). This CDR3 spans 13 amino acids. Trimming stripped 5 bases from V and 1 base from J, with 8 bases between. The V gene's germline CDR1 is LGHDT and CDR2 YNNKEL (reference sequence).

The V call is TRBV24-1, the J call TRBJ1-2; no clear D gene. V shed 4 bases and J shed 1 base, with 6 bases lying between them. Germline values: CDR1 KGHDR, CDR2 SFDVKD. The CDR3 spans 13 residues. In nucleotides, the CDR3 is TGTGCCACCAGTGAAGCAAATAACTATGGCTACACCTTC. Translated: CATSEANNYGYTF.

The chain uses TRBV6-2 or TRBV6-3 and TRBJ1-5, with TRBD1 as a possible D gene (5 bases). The CDR3 spans 15 residues. Trimming left V 6 bases short and J 2 bases short, with 14 bases between. Germline V gene sequence: CDR1 MNHEY, CDR2 SVGEGT. CDR3 region: CASSSGLVGNQPQHF. The CDR3 region has the DNA TGTGCCAGCAGCTCAGGGCTAGTGGGCAATCAGCCCCAGCATTTT.

The chain joins TRBV12-5 to TRBJ2-1, with a tentative D call TRBD2 (6 bases). Germline V gene sequence: CDR1 LGHNT, CDR2 FRNRAP. The germline V and J ends were trimmed by 1 base and 9 bases, with 10 bases remaining between them. This CDR3 region has 13 residues. CDR3 in DNA: TGTGCTAGTGGTTTGGCGGGGGTTACTGAGCAGTTCTTC. This translates into CASGLAGVTEQFF.